The clone carrying this TCR beta chain was recorded many times. Its specificity is not known. The CDR3 is cut off 3 residues early in the read; its end comes from the germline J gene. This CDR3 region has 15 residues. Trimming removed 5 bases from V and 1 base from J, with 14 bases in between. CDR1 and CDR2 from the germline V gene are SGHAT and FQNNGV. CVID meant reduced serum IgG, IgA and/or IgM plus specific antibody deficiency. Most patients and controls had Caucasian heritage. CVID subjects had received replacement immunoglobulin for at least one year. This specimen belongs to a study of T cell clonality in common variable immunodeficiency. Regarding the study as a whole: Common variable immunodeficiency TCR beta sequences reportedly had fewer deletions and N-nucleotide insertions. Compared with controls, CVID subjects had fewer shared TCRbeta clones.

This table comes from immunoSEQ multiplex PCR, and its TCRdb copy is limited to in-frame clones, with some not included. The repertoire consists of 25,000 or so clones, none detected only once. V is TRBV11-2 and J is TRBJ1-2; TRBD1 might be the D (5 bases). The receptor was isolated from a human donor with common variable immunodeficiency. Sequencing used peripheral blood mononuclear cells. The CDR3 here is CASSPGGRLNYGYTF. CDR3 DNA (partial): TGTGCCAGCAGCCCCGGGGGGAGACTTAACTATGGC. Supplemented by reference TRBV11-2 and TRBJ1-2, the full variable domain reads EAGVAQSPRYKIIEKRQSVAFWCNPISGHATLYWYQQILGQGPKLLIQFQNNGVVDDSQLPKDRFSAERLKGVDSTLKIQPAKLEDSAVYLCASSPGGRLNYGYTFGSGTRLTVV.